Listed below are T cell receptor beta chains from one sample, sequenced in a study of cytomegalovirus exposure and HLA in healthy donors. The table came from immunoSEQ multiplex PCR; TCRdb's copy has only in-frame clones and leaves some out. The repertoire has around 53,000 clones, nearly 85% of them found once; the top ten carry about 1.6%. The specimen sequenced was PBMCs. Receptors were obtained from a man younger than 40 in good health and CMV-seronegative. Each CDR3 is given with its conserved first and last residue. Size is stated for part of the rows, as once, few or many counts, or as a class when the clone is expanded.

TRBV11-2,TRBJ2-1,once,CASSSRGSGTNNEQFF
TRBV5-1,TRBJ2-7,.,CASSGVGDGNEQYF
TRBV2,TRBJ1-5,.,CASCGGPIGNQPQHF
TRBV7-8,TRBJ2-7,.,CASSPRTSGIPYEQYF
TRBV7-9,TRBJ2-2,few,CASSLETYTGELFF
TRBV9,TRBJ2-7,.,CASSAELGLADEQYF
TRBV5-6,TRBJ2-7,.,CASSPRGYEQYF
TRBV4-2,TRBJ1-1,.,CASSLTVDTEAFF
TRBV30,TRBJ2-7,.,CAWSRGQVYEQYF
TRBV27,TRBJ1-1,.,CASSPPGTINAFF
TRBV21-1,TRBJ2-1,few,CASSISDGRIHNEQFF
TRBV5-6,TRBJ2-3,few,CASSLSTDTQYF
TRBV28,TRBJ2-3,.,CASRTRSGGLSDTQYF
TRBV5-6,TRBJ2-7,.,CASSLASGGEQYF
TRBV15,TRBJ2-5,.,CATSRDQFTETQYF
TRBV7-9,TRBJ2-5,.,CASSRTRGSKGETQYF
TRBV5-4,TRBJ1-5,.,CASSLWRTGGANQPQHF
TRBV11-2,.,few,CASSRDSSSYEQYF
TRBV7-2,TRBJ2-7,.,CASSLVSGGYEQYF
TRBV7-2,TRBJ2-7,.,CASSSGTGGTYEQYF
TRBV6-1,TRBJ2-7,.,CASSEMVGNGFYEQYF
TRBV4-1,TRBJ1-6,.,CASSRTSGQYSPLHF
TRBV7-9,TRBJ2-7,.,CASRHDSESYEQYF
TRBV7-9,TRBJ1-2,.,CASSSRDRWKTNYGYTF
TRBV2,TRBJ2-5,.,CASSGSRRNQETQYF
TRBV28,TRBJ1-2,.,CASKDRGYDGYTF
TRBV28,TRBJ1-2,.,CASSPLRTGYYGYTF
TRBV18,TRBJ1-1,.,CASSPTRTGVVFF
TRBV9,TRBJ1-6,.,CASSVTEKSSPLHF
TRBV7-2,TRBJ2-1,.,CASSLTQGQYDEQFF
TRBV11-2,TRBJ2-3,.,CASSHNRLTSTDTQYF
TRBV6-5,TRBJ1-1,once,CASSYSGGAGTEAFF
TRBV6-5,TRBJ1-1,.,CASQRQGWTEAFF
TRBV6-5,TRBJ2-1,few,CASSLGLENNEQFF
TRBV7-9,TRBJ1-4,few,CASSLGDRGPSNEKLFF
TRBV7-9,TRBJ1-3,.,CASSSTTPLAGNTIYF
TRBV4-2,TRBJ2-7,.,CASSQDAAGPYEQYF
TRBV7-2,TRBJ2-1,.,CASSLGLAGRNEQFF
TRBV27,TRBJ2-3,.,CASSFVGLAGGTTDTQYF
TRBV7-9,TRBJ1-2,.,CASSLSQRTGNSNYGYTF
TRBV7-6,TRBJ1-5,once,CASSLRQGQGQPQHF
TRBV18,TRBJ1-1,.,CASSPQAPGQITNTEAFF
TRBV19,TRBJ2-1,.,CASSISRQGYNEQFF
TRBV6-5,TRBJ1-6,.,CASSIGQPYNSPLHF
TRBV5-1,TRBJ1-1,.,CASSQGTGEVTEAFF
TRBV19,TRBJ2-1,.,CASSIGLAGGDGINEQFF
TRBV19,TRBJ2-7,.,CASTPGGGRSYEQYF
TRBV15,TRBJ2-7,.,CATSRIRQGAHEQYF
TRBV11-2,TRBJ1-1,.,CASSSSQNTEAFF
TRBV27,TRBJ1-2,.,CASSSRGAGYTF
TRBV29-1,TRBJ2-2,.,CSVDQGGSPGELFF
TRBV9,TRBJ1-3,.,CASSVGGTSGNTIYF
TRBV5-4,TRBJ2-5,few,CASSLKLGETQYF
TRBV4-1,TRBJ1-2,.,CASSQGQGPVGYGYTF
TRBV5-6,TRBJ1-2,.,CASSLNRVWYGYTF
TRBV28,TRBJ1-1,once,CASSYSPGMNTEAFF
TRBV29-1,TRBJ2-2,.,CSVSLTGVPGELFF